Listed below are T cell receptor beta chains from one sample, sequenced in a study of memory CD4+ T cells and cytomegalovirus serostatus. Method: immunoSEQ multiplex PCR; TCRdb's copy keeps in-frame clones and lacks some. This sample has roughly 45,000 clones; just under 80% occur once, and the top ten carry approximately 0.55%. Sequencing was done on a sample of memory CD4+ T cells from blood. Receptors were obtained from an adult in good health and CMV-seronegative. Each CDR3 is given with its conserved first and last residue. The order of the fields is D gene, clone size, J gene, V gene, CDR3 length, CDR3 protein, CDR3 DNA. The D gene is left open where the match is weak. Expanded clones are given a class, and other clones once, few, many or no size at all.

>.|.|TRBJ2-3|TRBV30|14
CAWRRSGSTDTQYF
TGTGCCTGGAGACGGAGCGGGAGCACAGATACGCAGTATTTT
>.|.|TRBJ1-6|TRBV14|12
CASSQVDSPLHF
TGTGCCAGCAGCCAAGTTGACTCACCCCTCCACTTT
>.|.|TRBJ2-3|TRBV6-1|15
CASNRAGLSTDTQYF
TGTGCCAGCAATCGAGCGGGTTTGAGCACAGATACGCAGTATTTT
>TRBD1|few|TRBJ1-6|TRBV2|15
CASSESGQDNSPLHF
TGTGCCAGCAGTGAATCTGGACAGGATAATTCACCCCTCCACTTT
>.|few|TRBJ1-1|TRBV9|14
CASSTTGIQAEAFF
TGTGCCAGCAGCACTACAGGGATCCAGGCTGAAGCTTTCTTT
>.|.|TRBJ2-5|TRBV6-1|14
CASSEGPDLFARYF
TGTGCCAGCAGTGAAGGGCCAGACCTCTTCGCGCGGTACTTC
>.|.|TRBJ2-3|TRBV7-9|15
CASSLDRGGTDTQYF
TGTGCCAGCAGCTTAGATAGGGGAGGCACAGATACGCAGTATTTT
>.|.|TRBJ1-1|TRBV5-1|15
CASSLAPGVNTEAFF
TGCGCCAGCAGCTTGGCCCCAGGCGTGAACACTGAAGCTTTCTTT
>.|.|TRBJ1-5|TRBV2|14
CASSGQNSNQPQHF
TGTGCCAGCAGTGGACAAAATAGCAATCAGCCCCAGCATTTT
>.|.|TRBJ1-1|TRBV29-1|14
CSVSSAIRAAEAFF
TGCAGCGTTTCGTCCGCGATTCGGGCCGCTGAAGCTTTCTTT
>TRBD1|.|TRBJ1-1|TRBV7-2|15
CASSFRQGVNTEAFF
TGTGCCAGCAGCTTCCGACAGGGTGTGAACACTGAAGCTTTCTTT
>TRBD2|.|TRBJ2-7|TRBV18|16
CASSPLVSSGGGEQYF
TGTGCCAGCTCACCACTTGTTAGTAGCGGGGGAGGCGAGCAGTACTTC
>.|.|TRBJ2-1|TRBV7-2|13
CASSLVGAAEQFF
TGTGCCAGCAGCTTAGTTGGCGCAGCTGAGCAGTTCTTC
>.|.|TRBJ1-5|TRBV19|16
CASSVRGGHSNEPQHF
TGTGCCAGTAGTGTAAGGGGCGGTCATAGCAATGAGCCCCAGCATTTT
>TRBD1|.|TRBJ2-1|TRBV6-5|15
CASSSEQGPYNEQFF
TGTGCCAGCAGTTCTGAACAGGGGCCTTACAATGAGCAGTTCTTC
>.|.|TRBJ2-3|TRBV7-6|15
CASSLGQNGGDTQYF
TGTGCCAGCAGCTTGGGTCAGAATGGCGGAGATACGCAGTATTTT
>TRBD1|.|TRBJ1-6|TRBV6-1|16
CASSGGTGVSNSPLHF
TGTGCCAGCAGTGGGGGGACAGGCGTTTCCAATTCACCCCTCCACTTT
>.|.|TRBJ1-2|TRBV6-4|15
CASSEMFGGNYGYTF
TGTGCCAGCAGTGAAATGTTTGGCGGAAACTATGGCTACACCTTC
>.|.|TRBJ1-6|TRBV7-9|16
CASSAVESSYNSPLHF
TGTGCCAGCAGCGCCGTGGAAAGCTCCTATAATTCACCCCTCCACTTT
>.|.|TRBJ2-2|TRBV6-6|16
CASSYRAVGNTGELFF
TGTGCCAGCAGTTATAGGGCAGTCGGGAACACCGGGGAGCTGTTTTTT
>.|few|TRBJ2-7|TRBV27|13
CAASSQGSYEQYF
TGTGCCGCCTCATCCCAGGGCTCCTACGAGCAGTACTTC
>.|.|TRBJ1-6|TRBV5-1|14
CASSLGHDNSPLHF
TGCGCCAGCAGCCTAGGACACGATAATTCACCCCTCCACTTT
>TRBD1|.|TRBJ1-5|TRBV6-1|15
CASRSTGDNNQPQHF
TGTGCCAGCAGGTCGACAGGGGACAACAATCAGCCCCAGCATTTT
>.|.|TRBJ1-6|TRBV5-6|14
CASSLSGAISPLHF
TGTGCCAGCAGCTTGTCTGGGGCTATCTCACCCCTCCACTTT
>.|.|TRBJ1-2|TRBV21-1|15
CASSKGPQVSYGYTF
TGTGCCAGCAGCAAAGGCCCACAGGTCTCCTATGGCTACACCTTC
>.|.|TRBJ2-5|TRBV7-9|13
CASSPGPTQTQYF
TGTGCCAGCAGCCCAGGACCTACACAGACCCAGTACTTC
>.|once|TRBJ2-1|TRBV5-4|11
CASSIRQEQFF
TGTGCCAGCAGTATAAGACAGGAGCAGTTCTTC
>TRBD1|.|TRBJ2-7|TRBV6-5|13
CASRGTGTDKQYF
TGTGCCAGTAGAGGGACAGGAACTGACAAGCAGTACTTC
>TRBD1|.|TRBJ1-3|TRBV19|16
CASSKNRGSSGNTIYF
TGTGCCAGTAGTAAGAACAGGGGATCCTCTGGAAACACCATATATTTT
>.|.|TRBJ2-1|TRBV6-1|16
CASSEPGSGSYNEQFF
TGTGCCAGCAGTGAACCCGGTTCAGGGTCTTACAATGAGCAGTTCTTC
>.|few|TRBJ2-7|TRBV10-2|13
CASSEFVSYEQYF
TGCGCCAGCAGTGAGTTCGTCTCCTACGAGCAGTACTTC
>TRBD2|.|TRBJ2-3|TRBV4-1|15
CASSQASGREYTQYF
TGCGCCAGCAGCCAAGCTAGCGGGCGGGAGTATACGCAGTATTTT
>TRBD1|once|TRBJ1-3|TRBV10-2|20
CASSLGTGQGGIISGNTIYF
TGCGCCAGCTCTCTTGGGACGGGACAGGGAGGTATTATCTCTGGAAACACCATATATTTT
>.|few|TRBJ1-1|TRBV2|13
CASQADRNTEAFF
TGTGCCAGCCAGGCCGATCGGAACACTGAAGCTTTCTTT
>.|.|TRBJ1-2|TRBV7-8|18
CASSLVAVGTANNYGYTF
TGTGCCAGCAGCTTAGTTGCAGTTGGAACAGCTAATAACTATGGCTACACCTTC